The following is a T cell receptor (beta chain) sequence with its context. Its antigen is currently unknown. Time point of the sample: neoterminal ileum biopsy at postoperative endoscopy, about 6 months after surgery. The data were taken from a study of T cell repertoires in ileal Crohn's disease. At the level of the study: Median disease duration was approximately eight years; 35% smoked at surgery.

Whole-study findings and limits: Active smokers at surgery had more clonal expansions than non-smokers.

Approximately 550 nanograms of biopsy DNA per sample underwent TCRB immunosequencing. Some clones are missing from TCRdb's copy, which holds only in-frame ones; the method was immunoSEQ multiplex PCR. The sample holds about 59,000 clones, approximately 91% seen once. Germline CDR1 is SGHNT and CDR2 is YYREEE (reference sequence). The CDR3 totals 16 residues. V was pared by 0 bases and J by 6 bases, with 4 bases of the junction left unmatched. The TCR sequence derives from an adult with Crohn's disease. The material sequenced was ileal tissue. V gene TRBV5-4 combines with J gene TRBJ2-3, with 13 bases identical to TRBD2. CDR3 loop: CASSLDGTSGMDTQYF. CDR3 nucleotides: TGTGCCAGCAGCTTGGATGGGACTAGCGGGATGGATACGCAGTATTTT. Complete variable domain (other parts from reference TRBV5-4 and TRBJ2-3): ETGVTQSPTHLIKTRGQQVTLRCSSQSGHNTVSWYQQALGQGPQFIFQYYREEENGRGNFPPRFSGLQFPNYSSELNVNALELDDSALYLCASSLDGTSGMDTQYFGPGTRLTVL.